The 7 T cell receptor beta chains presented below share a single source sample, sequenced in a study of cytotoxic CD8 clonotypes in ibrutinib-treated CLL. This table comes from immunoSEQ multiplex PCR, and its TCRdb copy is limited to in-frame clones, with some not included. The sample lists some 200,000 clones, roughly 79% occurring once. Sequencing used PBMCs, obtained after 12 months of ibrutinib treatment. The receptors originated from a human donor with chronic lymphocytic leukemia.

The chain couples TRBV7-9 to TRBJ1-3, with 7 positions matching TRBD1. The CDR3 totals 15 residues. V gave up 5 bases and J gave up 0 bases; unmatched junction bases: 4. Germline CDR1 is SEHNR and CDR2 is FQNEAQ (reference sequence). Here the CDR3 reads CASSAGQFSGNTIYF. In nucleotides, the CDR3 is TGTGCCAGCAGCGCGGGACAGTTCTCTGGAAACACCATATATTTT.

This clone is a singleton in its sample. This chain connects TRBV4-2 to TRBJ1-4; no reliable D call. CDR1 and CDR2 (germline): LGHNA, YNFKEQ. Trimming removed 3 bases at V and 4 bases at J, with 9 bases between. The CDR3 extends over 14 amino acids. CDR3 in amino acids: CASSHRQSNEKLFF. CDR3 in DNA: TGTGCCAGCAGCCACCGTCAGAGTAATGAAAAACTGTTTTTT.

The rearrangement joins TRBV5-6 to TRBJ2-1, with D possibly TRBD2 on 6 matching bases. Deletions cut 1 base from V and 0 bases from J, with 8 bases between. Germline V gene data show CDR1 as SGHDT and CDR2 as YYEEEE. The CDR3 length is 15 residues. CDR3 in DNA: TGTGCCAGCAGCTTGCCCGGGGGCTCCTACAATGAGCAGTTCTTC. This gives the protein CASSLPGGSYNEQFF.

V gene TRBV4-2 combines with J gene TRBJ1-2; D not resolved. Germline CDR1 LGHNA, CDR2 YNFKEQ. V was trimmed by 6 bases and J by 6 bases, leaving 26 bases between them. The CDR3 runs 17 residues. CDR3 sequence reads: CASSPSEAALKVHGYTF. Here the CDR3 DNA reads TGTGCCAGCAGTCCCTCCGAGGCGGCCTTAAAAGTCCATGGCTACACCTTC.

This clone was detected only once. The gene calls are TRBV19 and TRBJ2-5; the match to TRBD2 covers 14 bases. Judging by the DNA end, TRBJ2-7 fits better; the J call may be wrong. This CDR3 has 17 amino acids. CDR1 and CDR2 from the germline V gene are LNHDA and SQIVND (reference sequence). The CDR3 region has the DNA TGTGCCAGTAGTACAACGTCCTCCGGGACTAGCGGGGGCGAGCAGTACTTC. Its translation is CASSTTSSGTSGGEQYF.

As DNA, the CDR3 is TGTGCCAGCAGTGGGACAGAGCACACCGGGGAGCTGTTTTTT. Translated, it gives CASSGTEHTGELFF. This chain joins TRBV28 and TRBJ2-2, with 7 bases lining up with TRBD1. The CDR3 extends over 14 amino acids. Trimming took 5 bases from V and 3 from J; bases not matched to a gene: 3. CDR1 is MDHEN and CDR2 is SYDVKM in the germline V gene.

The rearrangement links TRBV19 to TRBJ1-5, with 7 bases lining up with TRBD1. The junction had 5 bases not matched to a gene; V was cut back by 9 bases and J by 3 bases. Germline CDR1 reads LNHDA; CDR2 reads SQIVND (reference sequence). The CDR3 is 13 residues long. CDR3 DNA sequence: TGTGCCAGCCGGGACAGCCTCAATCAGCCCCAGCATTTT. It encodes CASRDSLNQPQHF.